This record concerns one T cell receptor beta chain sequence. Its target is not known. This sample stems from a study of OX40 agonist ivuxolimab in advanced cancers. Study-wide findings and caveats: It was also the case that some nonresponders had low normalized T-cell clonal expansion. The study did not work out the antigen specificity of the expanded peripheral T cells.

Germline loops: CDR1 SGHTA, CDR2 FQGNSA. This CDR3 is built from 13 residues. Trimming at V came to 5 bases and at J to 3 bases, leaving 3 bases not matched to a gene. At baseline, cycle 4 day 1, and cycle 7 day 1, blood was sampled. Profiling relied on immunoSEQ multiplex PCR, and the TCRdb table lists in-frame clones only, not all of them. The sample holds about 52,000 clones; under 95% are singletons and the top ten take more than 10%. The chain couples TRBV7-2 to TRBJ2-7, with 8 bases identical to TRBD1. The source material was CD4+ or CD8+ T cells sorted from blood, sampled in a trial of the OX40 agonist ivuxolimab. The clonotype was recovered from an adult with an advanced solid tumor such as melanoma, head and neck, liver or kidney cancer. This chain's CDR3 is CASSHTGGYEQYF. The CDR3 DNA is TGTGCCAGCAGCCACACAGGGGGCTACGAGCAGTACTTC.